This T cell receptor (beta chain) was profiled in a study of early T cells in non-severe SARS-CoV-2 infection. Across the whole study: The authors sequenced bulk RNA from unsorted whole blood, leaving chains unpaired. Study-wide points: Private and CD4 specificities were missed by VDJdb matching, which favored anti-spike CD8 responses.

Germline loops: CDR1 LGHNA, CDR2 YSLEER. This CDR3 has 16 residues. V shed 3 bases and J 1 base; nucleotides not matched to a gene: 5. In this sample, this clonotype turned up many times. Antigen unknown. Individually, cDNA molecules had unique molecular identifiers attached to them. TCRdb redid the calling of the 5' RACE reads with MiXCR, one entry per CDR3 protein. The sample records tens of thousands of distinct CDR3 sequences, over 9.5% being singletons. The chain recombines TRBV4-3 with TRBJ2-2; TRBD1 agrees at 7 bases. This clonotype originated in an adult who was a healthcare worker with PCR-confirmed SARS-CoV-2 infection or an uninfected control (not recorded which). The starting material was whole blood, obtained at baseline. CDR3 residues: CASSHYRQGNTGELFF. The CDR3 bases are TGCGCCAGCAGCCACTACCGACAGGGGAACACCGGGGAGCTGTTTTTT.